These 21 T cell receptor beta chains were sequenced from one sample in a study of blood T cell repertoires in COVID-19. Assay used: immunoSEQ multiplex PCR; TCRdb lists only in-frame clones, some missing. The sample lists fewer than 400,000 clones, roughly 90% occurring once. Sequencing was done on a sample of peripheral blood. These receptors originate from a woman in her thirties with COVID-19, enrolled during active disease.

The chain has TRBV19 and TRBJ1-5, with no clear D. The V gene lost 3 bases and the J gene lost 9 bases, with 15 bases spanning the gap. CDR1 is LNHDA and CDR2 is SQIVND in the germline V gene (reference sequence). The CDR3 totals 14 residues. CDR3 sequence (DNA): TGTGCCAGTAGTATTAATTCCCCGACGGGGCCCCAGCATTTT. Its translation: CASSINSPTGPQHF.

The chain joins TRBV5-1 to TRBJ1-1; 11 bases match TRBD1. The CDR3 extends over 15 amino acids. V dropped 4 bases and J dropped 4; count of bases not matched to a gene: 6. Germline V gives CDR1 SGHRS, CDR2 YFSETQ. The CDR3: CASSVGTGGSTEAFF. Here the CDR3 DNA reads TGCGCCAGCAGCGTAGGGACAGGGGGTAGCACTGAAGCTTTCTTT.

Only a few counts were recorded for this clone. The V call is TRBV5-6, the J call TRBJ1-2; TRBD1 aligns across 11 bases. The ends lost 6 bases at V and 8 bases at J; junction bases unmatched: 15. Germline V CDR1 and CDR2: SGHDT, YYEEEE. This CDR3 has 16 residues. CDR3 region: CASTKLPGQGVGGYTF. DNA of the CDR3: TGTGCCAGCACCAAACTCCCGGGACAGGGGGTAGGAGGCTACACCTTC. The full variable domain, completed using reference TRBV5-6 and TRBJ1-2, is DAGVTQSPTHLIKTRGQQVTLRCSPKSGHDTVSWYQQALGQGPQFIFQYYEEEERQRGNFPDRFSGHQFPNYSSELNVNALLLGDSALYLCASTKLPGQGVGGYTFGSGTRLTVV.

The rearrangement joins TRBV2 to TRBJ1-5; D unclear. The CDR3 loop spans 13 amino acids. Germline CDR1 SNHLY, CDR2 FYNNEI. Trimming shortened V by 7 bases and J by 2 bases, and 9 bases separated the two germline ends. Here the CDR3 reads CASTLEGNQPQHF. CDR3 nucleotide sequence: TGTGCCAGCACGCTGGAGGGCAATCAGCCCCAGCATTTT.

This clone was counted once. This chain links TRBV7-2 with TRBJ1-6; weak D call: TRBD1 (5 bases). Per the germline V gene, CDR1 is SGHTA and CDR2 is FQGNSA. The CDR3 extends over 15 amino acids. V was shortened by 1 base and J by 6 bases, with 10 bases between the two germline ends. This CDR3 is CASSLVPGGNSPLHF. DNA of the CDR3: TGTGCCAGCAGCTTAGTCCCCGGGGGTAATTCACCCCTCCACTTT.

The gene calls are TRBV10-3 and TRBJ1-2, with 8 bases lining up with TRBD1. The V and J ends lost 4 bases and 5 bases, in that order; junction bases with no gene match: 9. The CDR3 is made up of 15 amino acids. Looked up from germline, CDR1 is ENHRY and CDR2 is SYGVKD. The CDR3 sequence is CAISGQGRHEYGYTF. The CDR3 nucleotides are TGTGCCATCAGTGGACAGGGGCGCCATGAATATGGCTACACCTTC.

The chain's CDR3 is CASSEGWGRFYNEQFF. The DNA of the CDR3 is TGTGCCAGCAGTGAGGGTTGGGGCAGATTCTACAATGAGCAGTTCTTC. The rearrangement uses TRBV25-1 and TRBJ2-1, with D possibly being TRBD1 (5 bases). The CDR3 contains 16 residues. CDR1 and CDR2 from the germline V gene are MGHDK and SYGVNS. V was trimmed by 3 bases and J by 3 bases, leaving 15 bases between them. The variable domain in full, completed from reference TRBV25-1 and TRBJ2-1, reads EADIYQTPRYLVIGTGKKITLECSQTMGHDKMYWYQQDPGMELHLIHYSYGVNSTEKGDLSSESTVSRIRTEHFPLTLESARPSHTSQYLCASSEGWGRFYNEQFFGPGTRLTVL.

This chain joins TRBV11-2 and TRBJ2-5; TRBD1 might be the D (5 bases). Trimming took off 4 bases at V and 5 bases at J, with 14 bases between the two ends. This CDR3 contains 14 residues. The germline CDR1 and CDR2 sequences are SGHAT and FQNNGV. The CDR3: CASSSLRGWETQYF. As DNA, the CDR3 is TGTGCCAGCAGCTCCCTAAGGGGCTGGGAGACCCAGTACTTC.

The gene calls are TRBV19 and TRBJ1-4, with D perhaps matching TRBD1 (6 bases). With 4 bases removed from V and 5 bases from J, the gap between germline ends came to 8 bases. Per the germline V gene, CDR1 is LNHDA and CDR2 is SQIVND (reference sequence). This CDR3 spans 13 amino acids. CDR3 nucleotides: TGTGCCAGTAGTACAGGACAGAATGAAAAACTGTTTTTT. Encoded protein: CASSTGQNEKLFF.

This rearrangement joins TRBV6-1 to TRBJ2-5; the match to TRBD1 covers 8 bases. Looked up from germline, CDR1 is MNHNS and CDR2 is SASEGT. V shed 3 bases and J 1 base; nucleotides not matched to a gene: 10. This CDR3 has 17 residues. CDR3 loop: CASSDFSGGSFQETQYF. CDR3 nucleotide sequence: TGTGCCAGCAGTGATTTTTCAGGGGGCTCCTTCCAAGAGACCCAGTACTTC.

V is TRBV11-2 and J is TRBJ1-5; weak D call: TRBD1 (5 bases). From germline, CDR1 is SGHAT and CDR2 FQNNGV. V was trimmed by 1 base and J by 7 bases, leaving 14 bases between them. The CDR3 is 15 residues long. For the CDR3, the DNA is TGTGCCAGCAGCTTAGGGGGCAGTACGAGACAGCCCCAGCATTTT. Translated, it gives CASSLGGSTRQPQHF.

CDR3 nucleotide sequence: TGTGCCAGCAGGGACAGCCTTCCCTATATGAACACTGAAGCTTTCTTT. It specifies CASRDSLPYMNTEAFF. The rearrangement uses TRBV2 and TRBJ1-1, with D possibly matching TRBD1 (6 bases). Germline loops: CDR1 SNHLY, CDR2 FYNNEI. The length of the CDR3 is 16 residues. V was shortened by 6 bases and J by 0 bases, with 17 bases between the two germline ends.

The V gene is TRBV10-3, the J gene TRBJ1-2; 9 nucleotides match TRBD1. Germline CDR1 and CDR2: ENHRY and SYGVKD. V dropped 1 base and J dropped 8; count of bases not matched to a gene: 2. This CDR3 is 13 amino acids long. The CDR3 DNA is TGTGCCATCAGTGAGTGGACAGGGGCGGGCTACACCTTC. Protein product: CAISEWTGAGYTF.

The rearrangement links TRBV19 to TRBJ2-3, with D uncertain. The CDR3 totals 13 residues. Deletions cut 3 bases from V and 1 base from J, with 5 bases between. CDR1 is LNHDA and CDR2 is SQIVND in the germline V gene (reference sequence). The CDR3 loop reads CASSIAGTDTQYF. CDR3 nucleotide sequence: TGTGCCAGTAGTATTGCGGGCACAGATACGCAGTATTTT.

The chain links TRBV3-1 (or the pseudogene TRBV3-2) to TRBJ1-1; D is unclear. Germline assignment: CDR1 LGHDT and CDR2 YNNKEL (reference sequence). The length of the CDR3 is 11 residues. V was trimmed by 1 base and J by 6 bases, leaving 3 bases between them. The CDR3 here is CASSQGPEAFF. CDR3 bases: TGTGCCAGCAGCCAAGGGCCTGAAGCTTTCTTT.

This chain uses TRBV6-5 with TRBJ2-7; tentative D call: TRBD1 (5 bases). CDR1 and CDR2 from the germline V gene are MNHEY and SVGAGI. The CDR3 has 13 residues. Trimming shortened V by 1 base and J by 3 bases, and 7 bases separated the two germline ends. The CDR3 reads CASSYFQGYEQYF. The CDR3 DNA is TGTGCCAGCAGTTACTTTCAGGGCTACGAGCAGTACTTC.

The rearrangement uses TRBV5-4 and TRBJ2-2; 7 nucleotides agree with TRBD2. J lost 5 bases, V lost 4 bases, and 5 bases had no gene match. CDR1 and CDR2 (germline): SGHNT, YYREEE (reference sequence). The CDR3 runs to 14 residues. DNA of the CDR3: TGTGCCAGCAGCCACAATAGCGGGACCGGGGAGCTGTTTTTT. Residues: CASSHNSGTGELFF. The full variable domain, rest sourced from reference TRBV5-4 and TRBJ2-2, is ETGVTQSPTHLIKTRGQQVTLRCSSQSGHNTVSWYQQALGQGPQFIFQYYREEENGRGNFPPRFSGLQFPNYSSELNVNALELDDSALYLCASSHNSGTGELFFGEGSRLTVL.

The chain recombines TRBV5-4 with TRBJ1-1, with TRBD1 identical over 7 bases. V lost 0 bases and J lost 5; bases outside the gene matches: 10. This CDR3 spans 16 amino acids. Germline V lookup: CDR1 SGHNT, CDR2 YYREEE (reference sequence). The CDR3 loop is CASSLGYGTALTEAFF. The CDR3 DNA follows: TGTGCCAGCAGCTTGGGTTACGGGACAGCATTGACTGAAGCTTTCTTT.

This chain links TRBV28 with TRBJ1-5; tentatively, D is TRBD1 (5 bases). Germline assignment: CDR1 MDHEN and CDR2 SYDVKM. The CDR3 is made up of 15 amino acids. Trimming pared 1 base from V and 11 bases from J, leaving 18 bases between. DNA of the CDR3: TGTGCCAGCAGTTTATTTAGGGGTACCCCACAGGCCCAGCATTTT. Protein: CASSLFRGTPQAQHF.

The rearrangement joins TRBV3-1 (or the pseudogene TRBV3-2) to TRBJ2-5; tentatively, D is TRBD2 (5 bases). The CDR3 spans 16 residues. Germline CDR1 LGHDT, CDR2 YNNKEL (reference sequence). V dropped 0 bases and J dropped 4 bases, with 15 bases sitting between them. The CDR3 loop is CASSQDPAGLGETQYF. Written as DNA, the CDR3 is TGTGCCAGCAGCCAAGATCCGGCGGGTCTGGGAGAGACCCAGTACTTC.

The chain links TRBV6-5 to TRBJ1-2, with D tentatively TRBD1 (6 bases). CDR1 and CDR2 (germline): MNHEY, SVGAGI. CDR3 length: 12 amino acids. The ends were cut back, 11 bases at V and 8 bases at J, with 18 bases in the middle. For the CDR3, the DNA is TGTGCCGGACAACAGGGATGGGAAGGCTACACCTTC. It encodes CAGQQGWEGYTF.